The 22 T cell receptor beta chains presented below share a single source sample, sequenced in a study of blood T cell repertoires in COVID-19. Here immunoSEQ multiplex PCR was the method, and the copy in TCRdb shows in-frame clones only, minus some. The sample has 300,000 to 400,000 clones, 85% seen once; the top ten hold about 1.9%. Source material: PBMCs or T cells enriched from blood (not recorded which). The receptors here all came from a woman aged 25 to 39 who had been exposed to COVID-19.

The rearrangement links TRBV12-5 to TRBJ2-1, with 7 bases lining up with TRBD1. Trimming took 0 bases from V and 5 from J; bases not matched to a gene: 13. Germline values: CDR1 LGHNT, CDR2 FRNRAP. There are 18 residues in the CDR3. DNA of the CDR3: TGTGCTAGTGGTTTGGTACTGCCCCCGGGACAGTCTCACAATGAGCAGTTCTTC. Translated, it gives CASGLVLPPGQSHNEQFF.

The chain is built from TRBV3-1 (or the pseudogene TRBV3-2) and TRBJ1-1; TRBD1 might be the D (5 bases). Germline CDR1 reads LGHDT; CDR2 reads YNNKEL (reference sequence). The CDR3 has 15 amino acids. Trimming took off 0 bases at V and 4 bases at J, with 12 bases between the two ends. CDR3: CASSQDSGKGTEAFF. The CDR3 region has the DNA TGTGCCAGCAGCCAAGATTCAGGGAAAGGCACTGAAGCTTTCTTT.

In its sample, this clone was seen once. J is TRBJ2-7 and V is TRBV28; 9 bases align to TRBD1. The CDR3 has 15 residues. The ends lost 2 bases at V and 1 base at J; junction bases unmatched: 3. Germline assignment: CDR1 MDHEN and CDR2 SYDVKM. The CDR3 is CASSLADRGSYEQYF. CDR3 sequence (DNA): TGTGCCAGCAGTTTAGCAGACAGGGGGTCCTACGAGCAGTACTTC.

This clone showed up just once. The CDR3 sequence: CASSIYLRGYEQYF. The CDR3 DNA sequence: TGTGCCAGTAGTATCTATCTTAGAGGATACGAGCAGTACTTC. This chain connects TRBV19 to TRBJ2-7; D gene unclear. CDR3 length: 14 residues. V was cut by 3 bases and J by 4 bases, with 13 bases left in between. Germline CDR1 is LNHDA and CDR2 is SQIVND (reference sequence).

This clone turned up a few times. This chain uses TRBV6-1 with TRBJ2-5, with 7 nucleotides matching TRBD2. The CDR3 loop spans 19 amino acids. Unmatched junction bases numbered 15, after V lost 2 bases and J lost 0 bases. Germline CDR1 is MNHNS and CDR2 is SASEGT. CDR3 nucleotide sequence: TGTGCCAGCAGTGAACACCCACTGAGGGGCGGGGGTTACCAAGAGACCCAGTACTTC. This codes for CASSEHPLRGGGYQETQYF.

Comments on this clone: Relative to the germline gene, one junction end is altered; a read error may explain this. This sequence joins TRBV7-7 and TRBJ1-6; D not resolved. CDR1 is SSHAT and CDR2 is FNYEAQ in the germline V gene (reference sequence). The CDR3 runs 15 residues. The CDR3 sequence is CASSLRTGPASPLHF. The CDR3 DNA reads TGTGCTAGCAGCTTACGAACGGGTCCAGCATCACCCCTCCACTTT.

V and J are TRBV19 and TRBJ2-7; weak D call: TRBD1 (5 bases). V lost 7 bases and J lost 1, with 11 bases in between. Germline values: CDR1 LNHDA, CDR2 SQIVND (reference sequence). This CDR3 has 13 residues. CDR3 in DNA: TGTGCCAGTAAAGGGGTTTTATCCTACGAGCAGTACTTC. Translated, it gives CASKGVLSYEQYF.

This sequence joins TRBV7-9 and TRBJ1-1; weak D call: TRBD1 (6 bases). CDR1 is SEHNR, CDR2 FQNEAQ, per germline (reference sequence). The germline V and J ends were trimmed by 1 base and 4 bases, with 10 bases remaining between them. The CDR3 totals 14 residues. The CDR3: CASSLGDTATEAFF. The CDR3 DNA follows: TGTGCCAGCAGCTTAGGGGACACGGCCACTGAAGCTTTCTTT.

The sample holds a few counts of this clone. V gene TRBV24-1 combines with J gene TRBJ1-5; no clear D. CDR1 and CDR2 (germline): KGHDR, SFDVKD. This CDR3 comprises 15 residues. Trimming took off 3 bases at V and 3 bases at J, with 11 bases between the two ends. The CDR3 spells CATSDGSGTNQPQHF. CDR3 coding DNA: TGTGCCACCAGTGATGGCTCGGGAACCAATCAGCCCCAGCATTTT.

Only a few counts were recorded for this clone. This same CDR3 is encoded by further DNA sequences in the sample. This rearrangement joins TRBV28 to TRBJ1-2, with TRBD1 matching 9 bases. Germline V gives CDR1 MDHEN, CDR2 SYDVKM. V lost 3 bases, J lost 4 bases, and 0 bases stayed unmatched. This CDR3 contains 13 residues. CDR3 in amino acids: CASSLGQGYGYTF. DNA of the CDR3: TGTGCCAGCAGTTTGGGACAGGGCTATGGCTACACCTTC.

This rearrangement joins TRBV5-1 to TRBJ1-5; a possible D gene is TRBD1 (5 bases). Germline CDR1 SGHRS, CDR2 YFSETQ. V lost 0 bases, J lost 9 bases, and 16 bases lay in between. This CDR3 is 15 amino acids long. The CDR3 nucleotides are TGCGCCAGCAGCTTGGATGGGGCCACAATATGGCCCCAGCATTTT. Translating it yields CASSLDGATIWPQHF.

The gene calls are TRBV18 and TRBJ1-5, with TRBD1 matching over 9 bases. Germline CDR1 and CDR2: KGHSH and LQKENI. V shed 2 bases, J shed 2 bases, and the junction held 16 bases outside the gene matches. The CDR3 contains 20 residues. The DNA of the CDR3 is TGTGCCAGCTCACCATTCGGCCGGGACAGGGTATCTTTGGGCAATCAGCCCCAGCATTTT. Translation gives CASSPFGRDRVSLGNQPQHF.

This clone was detected once. This sequence joins TRBV11-3 and TRBJ2-1; unclear D gene. Germline V gives CDR1 SGHNT, CDR2 YENEEA. The CDR3 sequence is 13 residues long. Trimming stripped 5 bases from V and 10 bases from J, with 15 bases between. As DNA, the CDR3 is TGTGCCAGCAGCCCGAATCAACTCGGGGAGCAGTTCTTC. Residues: CASSPNQLGEQFF.

CDR3 sequence reads: CAWRDRPSYGYTF. The DNA for the CDR3 is TGTGCCTGGAGGGACAGGCCCTCCTATGGCTACACCTTC. V is TRBV30 and J is TRBJ1-2; 7 positions match TRBD1. Germline loops: CDR1 GTSNPN, CDR2 SVGIG (reference sequence). The junction had 5 bases not matched to a gene; V was cut back by 3 bases and J by 4 bases. The length of the CDR3 is 13 residues.

The CDR3 DNA sequence: TGTGCCAGCAGTGAAGACTCCCAGGGATGGCCTTCTAGCAATCAGCCCCAGCATTTT. It specifies CASSEDSQGWPSSNQPQHF. The rearrangement uses TRBV2 and TRBJ1-5; D perhaps matches TRBD1 (5 bases). Trimming pared 1 base from V and 0 bases from J, leaving 19 bases between. CDR1 and CDR2 (germline): SNHLY, FYNNEI. CDR3 size: 19 residues.

The chain has TRBV10-2 and TRBJ1-5; no clear D. The V end was cut by 2 bases, the J end by 6 bases, with 17 bases between. Germline loops: CDR1 WSHSY, CDR2 SAAADI. This CDR3 spans 16 amino acids. DNA of the CDR3: TGCGCCAGCAGTGAGGTCGAAGGCGCGGGGAGTCAGCCCCAGCATTTT. Encoded protein: CASSEVEGAGSQPQHF.

The chain links TRBV7-9 to TRBJ2-6; D is possibly TRBD1 (6 bases). Looked up from germline, CDR1 is SEHNR and CDR2 is FQNEAQ (reference sequence). Trimming shortened V by 5 bases and J by 3 bases, and 14 bases separated the two germline ends. The CDR3 spans 16 residues. The CDR3 loop reads CASSIQQGVGANVLTF. CDR3 in DNA: TGTGCCAGCAGCATACAACAGGGAGTTGGGGCCAACGTCCTGACTTTC.

J is TRBJ1-2 and V is TRBV7-2, with 7 bases that match TRBD1. Per germline, CDR1 SGHTA and CDR2 FQGNSA. This CDR3 is built from 14 residues. The junction had 4 bases not matched to a gene; V was cut back by 5 bases and J by 1 base. The CDR3 nucleotides are TGTGCCAGCAGCGACAGACAGGGTAACTATGGCTACACCTTC. Its protein is CASSDRQGNYGYTF.

This clone was picked up a small number of times. The V gene is TRBV30, the J gene TRBJ2-7, with a weak D call TRBD1 (7 bases). CDR1 is GTSNPN, CDR2 SVGIG, per germline (reference sequence). There are 12 residues in the CDR3. The V and J ends lost 3 bases and 6 bases respectively, with 12 bases between them. In DNA form, the CDR3 reads TGTGCCTGGAGGCGCGGGACAGCCGAGCAGTACTTC. It yields the protein CAWRRGTAEQYF.

V gene TRBV27 combines with J gene TRBJ2-5; D unresolved. V was pared by 7 bases and J by 7 bases, with 16 bases between. The germline V gene has CDR1 MNHEY and CDR2 SMNVEV (reference sequence). CDR3 length equals 13 residues. The chain's CDR3 is CASTPAGRGTQYF. CDR3 coding DNA: TGTGCCAGCACCCCAGCCGGTCGCGGGACCCAGTACTTC.

The chain uses TRBV6-5 and TRBJ1-2, with 8 bases fitting TRBD1. Per germline, CDR1 MNHEY and CDR2 SVGAGI. Germline trimming cut 7 bases from V and 6 bases from J; bases unmatched to any gene: 4. There are 12 residues in the CDR3. The CDR3 sequence: CASTGQGDGYTF. CDR3 DNA: TGTGCCAGCACCGGACAGGGAGATGGCTACACCTTC.

This clone was recorded a few times. V is TRBV30 and J is TRBJ1-5; possible D gene TRBD1, 5 bases. The V and J ends lost 0 bases and 3 bases respectively, with 9 bases between them. CDR3 length: 14 residues. Germline values: CDR1 GTSNPN, CDR2 SVGIG (reference sequence). The CDR3 loop is CAWSVGGPNQPQHF. The CDR3 DNA reads TGTGCCTGGAGTGTGGGGGGACCCAATCAGCCCCAGCATTTT. The variable domain in full, completed from reference TRBV30 and TRBJ1-5, reads SQTIHQWPATLVQPVGSPLSLECTVEGTSNPNLYWYRQAAGRGLQLLFYSVGIGQISSEVPQNLSASRPQDRQFILSSKKLLLSDSGFYLCAWSVGGPNQPQHFGDGTRLSIL.